The entry that follows covers one T cell receptor beta chain sequence. Its binding antigen is unknown. Per-base quality was not reported, and no clone a single base away is much larger than it. This record belongs to a study of PD-1 blockade in classical Hodgkin lymphoma (dated by TCRdb to the early 2020s). Concerning the study at large: Nivolumab dosing was 3 mg/kg intravenously every 2 weeks, continuing until either disease progression or unacceptable toxicity. The study used TCR beta sequencing and CyTOF to define a peripheral blood immune signature of response to PD-1 blockade in classical Hodgkin lymphoma. What the authors observed across the whole study: CD4+ but not CD8+ TCR diversity rose significantly by C4D1 (p=0.0027 vs p=0.16), most apparent in complete responders (p=0.02). The study was limited to a single clinical trial cohort, and causes of repertoire differences, possibly disease activity or prior therapy, remained undefined. Lower diversity was observed in patients in whom nivolumab was started less than 1 year after ASCT, and these patients were excluded from later analyses so that confounding by immune reconstitution would be avoided. Trial patients with a complete response had baseline diversity similar to that of newly diagnosed patients, while partial responders and progressors had significantly lower diversity. Baseline TCR diversity was reported to be lower in newly diagnosed patients than in healthy donors and to be lower still in relapsed/refractory patients.

At the junction V is shortened by 5 bases and J by 6 bases, with 8 bases in between. The germline V gene yields SGHAT for CDR1 and FQNNGV for CDR2. The CDR3 has 12 amino acids, counting the end cysteine and phenylalanine. Only the CDR3 part of the read is kept: 36 bases, read in frame from the first base. The intended sense of this specimen's time point label: cycle 4 day 1 (C4D1), after less than seven weeks of nivolumab. Every trial patient had relapsed following autologous stem cell transplantation, and prior brentuximab vedotin exposure was what differed among cohorts A, B and C. The trial cohort comprised some 60 patients with relapsed/refractory classical Hodgkin lymphoma whose best overall responses were complete response, partial response or progressive disease. In the multi-cohort phase II CheckMate 205 trial, trial patients received single-agent nivolumab. An independent review committee assessed best overall response by applying the 2007 International Working Group response criteria. Trial PBMCs were collected immediately before nivolumab initiation (C1D1) and during therapy at cycle 2 day 1 and cycle 4 day 1. Peripheral blood was collected in 8 mL Vacutainer Cell Preparation Tubes, from which PBMCs were isolated by centrifugation and then cryopreserved.

Genomic DNA was isolated using the Qiagen DNeasy kit from unsorted PBMCs as well as from negatively selected CD4+ and CD8+ fractions. Using primers that anneal to V and J segments, immunoSEQ multiplex PCR amplified the TCR beta CDR3 regions. A synthetic immune receptor repertoire was used to minimize amplification bias, and any residual bias was removed computationally once sequencing was done. The authors processed their data as follows. Custom Python scripts were used to quantify repertoire diversity as the Shannon entropy index. Unsorted, CD4+ and CD8+ repertoires were analyzed separately, except in combined analyses where CD4+ and CD8+ sequences were merged in silico. A clone counted as expanded when the clone's frequency after treatment rose at least 2-fold relative to C1D1, and clones undetected at baseline were given a pseudocount of 0.5. Singleton clones were defined as clones with 0 or 1 copy at C1D1, and non-singleton clones were defined as clones with 2 or more copies. Clones expanded in unsorted samples were annotated as CD4+, CD8+ or unknown by matching protein sequences in sorted samples from the same patient. Wilcoxon tests on paired samples were used to test changes in diversity from C1D1 to C4D1. TCRdb stores this immuneACCESS table with in-frame sequences only. Part of the clones is absent; in the studies checked, under half of the shortfall reflects unresolved V genes, and no reason is known for the rest. The D gene and trimming were derived from the DNA, and the V and J assignments and clone size from that table. Within this sample are approximately 49,000 clones, with approximately 80% of them counted one time only. Around 20% of the sample is taken by the ten largest.

The sequence is built from TRBV11-2 and TRBJ1-5; no D gene can be assigned with confidence. The sequenced sample was peripheral blood mononuclear cells (PBMCs), obtained before the fourth cycle of nivolumab. The clonotype originates from a human donor with classical Hodgkin lymphoma. The base sequence is TGTGCCAGCAGCACCCCTTTTCAGCCCCAGCATTTT. Translated, it reads CASSTPFQPQHF.